This T cell receptor beta chain was captured in a study of T cell repertoires in cytomegalovirus infection. Study-level findings and limits: CMV-specific TCR beta clonotypes restricted by HLA-C dominated the ex vivo response.

Using its own MiXCR run on the reads, TCRdb lists one record per CDR3 protein. The data contain around 320,000 distinct CDR3 sequences, over 7.5% of them singletons. At least ten counts were recorded for this clonotype. Antigen specificity is unknown. This CDR3 has 15 amino acids. Germline values: CDR1 SGHTA, CDR2 FQGNSA. With V trimmed by 3 bases and J by 2 bases, 3 bases remained unmatched. This chain links TRBV7-2 with TRBJ2-1, with TRBD1 matching over 8 bases. This TCR was sampled from a human donor in good health (CMV status not recorded). Some clones in this sample may be carry-over from other donors' samples. Sequenced material: PBMCs. In DNA, the CDR3 is TGTGCCAGCAGCTTTGACAGGGGTCCCTACAATGAGCAGTTCTTC. It yields the protein CASSFDRGPYNEQFF.